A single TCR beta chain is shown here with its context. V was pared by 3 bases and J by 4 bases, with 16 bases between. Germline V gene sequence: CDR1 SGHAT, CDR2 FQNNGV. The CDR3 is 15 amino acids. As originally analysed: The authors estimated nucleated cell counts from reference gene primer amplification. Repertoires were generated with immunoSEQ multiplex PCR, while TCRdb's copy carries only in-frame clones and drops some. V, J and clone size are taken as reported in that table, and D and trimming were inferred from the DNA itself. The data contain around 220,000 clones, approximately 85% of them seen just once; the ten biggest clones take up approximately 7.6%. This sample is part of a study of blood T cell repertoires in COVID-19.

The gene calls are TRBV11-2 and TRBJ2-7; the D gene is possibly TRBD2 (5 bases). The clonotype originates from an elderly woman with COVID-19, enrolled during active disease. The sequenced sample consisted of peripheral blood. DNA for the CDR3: TGTGCCAGCAGCTTCTATGGCGGGCCTTTATACGAGCAGTACTTC. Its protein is CASSFYGGPLYEQYF.